Listed here is a single TCR beta chain. Its antigen is unidentified. The source of the sample is a study of identifying expanded T cells in peripheral blood. Assay: immunoSEQ multiplex PCR; the TCRdb copy retains only in-frame clones and omits some. The table records tens of thousands of clones, 89% of them present only once. Collection occurred without any documented infections or immune events in donors. Trimming cost V 3 bases and J 5 bases; bases outside gene matches: 4. The CDR3 contains 15 residues. Germline CDR1 reads MNHNY; CDR2 reads SVGAGI (reference sequence). Study-wide results and limits: Roughly two-week clone count variance significantly increased as total template count grew. Approximately 1.2 clones differed between technical replicates, versus around 15 and 18 over time.

This chain uses TRBV6-6 with TRBJ2-1; 10 bases are shared with TRBD2. Sequencing input: blood. This TCR derives from a person aged 18-69 years in good health. Here the CDR3 reads CASSYRTSGNNEQFF. CDR3 coding DNA: TGTGCCAGCAGTTATCGTACTAGCGGGAACAATGAGCAGTTCTTC.